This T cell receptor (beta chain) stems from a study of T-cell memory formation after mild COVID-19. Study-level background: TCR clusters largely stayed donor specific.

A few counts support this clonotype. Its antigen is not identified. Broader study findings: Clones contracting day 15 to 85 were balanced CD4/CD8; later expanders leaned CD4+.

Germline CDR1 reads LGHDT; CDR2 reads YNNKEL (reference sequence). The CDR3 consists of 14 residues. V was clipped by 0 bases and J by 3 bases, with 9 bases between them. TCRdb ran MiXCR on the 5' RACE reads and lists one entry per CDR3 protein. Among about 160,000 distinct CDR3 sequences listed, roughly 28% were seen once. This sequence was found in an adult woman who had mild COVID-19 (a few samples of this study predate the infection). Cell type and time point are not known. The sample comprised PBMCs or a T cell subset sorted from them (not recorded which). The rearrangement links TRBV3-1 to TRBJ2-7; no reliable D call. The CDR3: CASSQEGLGYEQYF. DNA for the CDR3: TGTGCCAGCAGCCAAGAAGGGTTGGGCTACGAGCAGTACTTC.